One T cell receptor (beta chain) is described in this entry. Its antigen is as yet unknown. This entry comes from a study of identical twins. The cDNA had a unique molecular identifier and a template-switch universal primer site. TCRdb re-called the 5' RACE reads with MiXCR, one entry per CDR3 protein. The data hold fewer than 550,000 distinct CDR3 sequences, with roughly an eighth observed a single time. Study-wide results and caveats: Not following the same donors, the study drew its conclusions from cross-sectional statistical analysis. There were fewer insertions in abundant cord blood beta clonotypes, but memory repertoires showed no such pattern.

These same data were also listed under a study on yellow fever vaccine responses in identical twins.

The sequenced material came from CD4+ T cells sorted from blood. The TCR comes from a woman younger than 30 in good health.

CDR3 sequence (DNA): TGCAGTGCCGCTAGCGGGGGGACAGAGACCCAGTACTTC. Its protein is CSAASGGTETQYF. This chain uses TRBV20-1 with TRBJ2-5; 11 bases align to TRBD2. Germline V gene sequence: CDR1 DFQATT, CDR2 SNEGSKA (reference sequence). The CDR3 extends over 13 amino acids. The J segment lost 4 bases and the V segment lost 6 bases, leaving 4 bases of the junction unmatched.